This entry lists 10 T cell receptor beta chains sequenced from one sample in a study of response to subunit inactivated influenza vaccine. Each CDR3 protein is one row after TCRdb ran MiXCR on the RT-PCR reads. This sample has around 540,000 distinct CDR3 sequences; 12% occur once, and the top ten carry roughly a tenth. This specimen consisted of PBMCs from blood, obtained on the day of vaccination. These TCRs come from a man in his fifties who received an inactivated influenza vaccine.

Ten or more counts support this clonotype. The rearrangement links TRBV5-1 to TRBJ2-4; 7 bases fit TRBD1. V was clipped by 1 base and J by 6 bases; unmatched bases: 10. Germline CDR1 is SGHRS and CDR2 is YFSETQ. The CDR3 is 16 residues long. In nucleotides, the CDR3 is TGCGCCAGCAGCTTGTCGACAGGGCTCGGCGTAAACATTCAGTACTTC. The encoded protein is CASSLSTGLGVNIQYF.

This clonotype was seen at least ten times. The V gene is TRBV7-2, the J gene TRBJ2-1; 12 nucleotides match TRBD2. CDR3 length: 15 amino acids. CDR1 and CDR2 from the germline V gene are SGHTA and FQGNSA. The V gene end was trimmed by 6 bases and the J gene end by 4 bases; junction bases not matched to a gene: 4. CDR3 protein: CASRDGTSGYNEQFF. CDR3 coding DNA: TGTGCCAGCAGGGACGGGACTAGCGGGTACAATGAGCAGTTCTTC.

In its sample, this clonotype was seen a few times. This chain connects TRBV7-9 to TRBJ2-1; TRBD2 is a possible D gene (7 bases). Germline CDR1 is SEHNR and CDR2 is FQNEAQ (reference sequence). The CDR3 is 16 amino acids. V lost 6 bases and J 2 bases, leaving 17 bases between the germline ends. CDR3 sequence reads: CASRIPLGGAYNEQFF. The CDR3 DNA is TGTGCCAGCAGGATACCCTTAGGGGGGGCCTACAATGAGCAGTTCTTC.

J is TRBJ2-7 and V is TRBV4-1; D gene ambiguous. Germline V gives CDR1 MGHRA, CDR2 YSYEKL. The CDR3 covers 17 residues. Trimming left V 0 bases short and J 5 bases short, with 20 bases between. The CDR3 loop reads CASSQEYPRPQHNEQYF. The CDR3 nucleotides are TGCGCCAGCAGCCAAGAATACCCCCGGCCTCAGCACAACGAGCAGTACTTC.

This clonotype has just a few counts. The chain has TRBV7-2 and TRBJ2-1; 11 bases map to TRBD2. The V segment lost 2 bases and the J segment 4 bases; nucleotides outside the gene matches: 4. Germline CDR1 is SGHTA and CDR2 is FQGNSA. The CDR3 runs 16 residues. This CDR3 is CASSLRASGRYNEQFF. In DNA, the CDR3 is TGTGCCAGCAGCTTACGGGCTAGCGGGAGGTACAATGAGCAGTTCTTC. Full variable domain (missing parts from reference TRBV7-2 and TRBJ2-1): GAGVSQSPSNKVTEKGKDVELRCDPISGHTALYWYRQSLGQGLEFLIYFQGNSAPDKSGLPSDRFSAERTGGSVSTLTIQRTQQEDSAVYLCASSLRASGRYNEQFFGPGTRLTVL.

This clonotype was seen only a few times. This chain links TRBV29-1 with TRBJ1-1, with D possibly TRBD1 on 6 matching bases. Germline CDR1 SQVTM, CDR2 ANQGSEA. The V end was cut by 6 bases, the J end by 11 bases, with 22 bases between. CDR3 length equals 13 residues. This chain's CDR3 is CSVEDSTETGAFF. The CDR3 bases are TGCAGCGTGGAGGACAGCACTGAAACTGGGGCTTTCTTT. The full variable domain, completed using reference TRBV29-1 and TRBJ1-1, is SAVISQKPSRDICQRGTSLTIQCQVDSQVTMMFWYRQQPGQSLTLIATANQGSEATYESGFVIDKFPISRPNLTFSTLTVSNMSPEDSSIYLCSVEDSTETGAFFGQGTRLTVV.

This rearrangement joins TRBV6-1 to TRBJ2-6; D possibly corresponds to TRBD2 (6 bases). The CDR3 contains 16 residues. V lost 7 bases to trimming and J lost 2 bases, with 15 bases between them. Germline-derived CDR1 and CDR2 are MNHNS and SASEGT. The chain's CDR3 is CASKGGWGAGANVLTF. In nucleotides, the CDR3 is TGTGCCAGCAAAGGCGGATGGGGGGCTGGGGCCAACGTCCTGACTTTC.

This clonotype was seen a handful of times. The V gene is TRBV27, the J gene TRBJ2-1; D uncertain. Trimming took off 6 bases at V and 9 bases at J, with 15 bases between the two ends. Per germline, CDR1 MNHEY and CDR2 SMNVEV (reference sequence). The CDR3 totals 13 residues. The CDR3 sequence is CASSPSEWSEQFF. For the CDR3, the DNA is TGTGCCAGCAGCCCGTCGGAATGGAGTGAGCAGTTCTTC.

The table lists this clonotype with a few counts. DNA for the CDR3: TGCAGTGGATCTATTGATATCCGGGAGCAGTACTTC. Translated, it gives CSGSIDIREQYF. The chain has TRBV20-1 and TRBJ2-7, with D hard to call. CDR3 length equals 12 residues. Trimming shortened V by 7 bases and J by 7 bases, and 17 bases separated the two germline ends. Germline CDR1 DFQATT, CDR2 SNEGSKA (reference sequence).

The chain carries TRBV5-1 and TRBJ2-7; 7 positions agree with TRBD1. Looked up from germline, CDR1 is SGHRS and CDR2 is YFSETQ. This CDR3 has 14 amino acids. Trimming cost V 4 bases and J 0 bases; bases outside gene matches: 4. The DNA for the CDR3 is TGCGCCAGCAGCACCCAGGGGGTCTCCTACGAGCAGTACTTC. It encodes CASSTQGVSYEQYF.